This is a list of T cell receptor beta chains from one sample in a study of tumor-infiltrating lymphocytes in localized non-small cell lung cancer. Sequenced by immunoSEQ multiplex PCR; TCRdb stores in-frame clones only, minus some. The sample shows roughly 24,000 clones, around 62% of them seen only once. The sequenced sample consisted of lung tumor tissue. The receptor source for this set is a human donor with non-small cell lung cancer. The CDR3 runs from the conserved cysteine through the conserved F or W. The D gene is left open where the match is weak. Size is omitted from some rows. Given values are once, few, many or a class for expanded clones.

CDR3: CASSAGGNTEAFF
DNA: TGTGCCAGCAGCGCGGGGGGGAACACTGAAGCTTTCTTT
D: .
size: .
V: TRBV25-1
length: 13
J: TRBJ1-1

CDR3: CASSLALAAVYEQYF
DNA: TGTGCCAGCAGTTTAGCCCTAGCGGCCGTCTACGAGCAGTACTTC
D: TRBD2
size: medium-sized
V: TRBV27
length: 15
J: TRBJ2-7

CDR3: CASGPSTSGRVSNEQFF
DNA: TGTGCTAGTGGTCCGTCGACTAGCGGGAGGGTTTCCAATGAGCAGTTCTTC
D: TRBD2
size: few
V: TRBV12-5
length: 17
J: TRBJ2-1

CDR3: CASRGRGGTEAFF
DNA: TGTGCCAGCAGGGGGAGGGGCGGCACTGAAGCTTTCTTT
D: .
size: .
V: TRBV7-8
length: 13
J: TRBJ1-1

CDR3: CASSLIQGKISYTF
DNA: TGTGCCAGCAGTTTGATCCAGGGGAAAATCAGCTACACCTTC
D: .
size: .
V: TRBV28
length: 14
J: TRBJ1-2

CDR3: CASSERTGSGQPQHF
DNA: TGTGCCAGCAGTGAGAGAACAGGATCCGGTCAGCCCCAGCATTTT
D: .
size: .
V: TRBV2
length: 15
J: TRBJ1-5

CDR3: CASSLEGVGYTF
DNA: TGTGCCAGCAGCTTAGAAGGGGTTGGCTACACCTTC
D: .
size: .
V: TRBV11-2
length: 12
J: TRBJ1-2

CDR3: CASSRTLESTDTQYF
DNA: TGCGCCAGCAGCCGTACCTTGGAGAGCACAGATACGCAGTATTTT
D: .
size: .
V: TRBV5-1
length: 15
J: TRBJ2-3

CDR3: CASSVFQGADEQYF
DNA: TGTGCCAGCAGTGTCTTTCAGGGGGCCGACGAGCAGTACTTC
D: TRBD1
size: medium-sized
V: TRBV7-7
length: 14
J: TRBJ2-7

CDR3: CASSPTTSPRTGELFF
DNA: TGTGCCAGCAGCCCGACGACATCCCCTAGGACCGGGGAGCTGTTTTTT
D: .
size: .
V: TRBV9
length: 16
J: TRBJ2-2

CDR3: CASTGQVYGYTF
DNA: TGTGCCAGCACCGGACAAGTCTATGGCTACACCTTC
D: .
size: .
V: TRBV6-1
length: 12
J: TRBJ1-2

CDR3: CASRAYNSYNEQFF
DNA: TGTGCCAGTAGGGCCTATAACTCCTACAATGAGCAGTTCTTC
D: .
size: once
V: TRBV19
length: 14
J: TRBJ2-1

CDR3: CASSQDLAELHYEQYF
DNA: TGTGCCAGCAGCCAAGATTTGGCGGAGCTACATTACGAGCAGTACTTC
D: .
size: .
V: TRBV4-2
length: 16
J: TRBJ2-7

CDR3: CASSESNSDYNEQFF
DNA: TGCGCCAGCAGTGAGTCCAACTCGGACTACAATGAGCAGTTCTTC
D: .
size: .
V: TRBV10-1
length: 15
J: TRBJ2-1

CDR3: CASRISRGVTEAFF
DNA: TGTGCCAGCAGGATTTCCAGGGGGGTCACTGAAGCTTTCTTT
D: TRBD1
size: few
V: TRBV6-5
length: 14
J: TRBJ1-1

CDR3: CAISGNTDTQYF
DNA: TGTGCCATCAGTGGTAACACAGATACGCAGTATTTT
D: .
size: .
V: TRBV10-3
length: 12
J: TRBJ2-3

CDR3: CASSKPGQHTEAFF
DNA: TGTGCCAGTAGTAAACCGGGACAGCACACTGAAGCTTTCTTT
D: TRBD1
size: .
V: TRBV19
length: 14
J: TRBJ1-1

CDR3: CAWSVPHNTQYF
DNA: TGTGCCTGGAGTGTACCCCACAATACGCAGTATTTT
D: .
size: .
V: TRBV30
length: 12
J: TRBJ2-3

CDR3: CASSRLAGGLSEETQYF
DNA: TGTGCCAGCAGCAGACTAGCGGGAGGCCTAAGTGAAGAGACCCAGTACTTC
D: TRBD2
size: medium-sized
V: TRBV14
length: 17
J: TRBJ2-5

CDR3: CARTTPRTAMRNTIYF
DNA: TGTGCCAGAACCACCCCTAGGACAGCGATGCGAAACACCATATATTTT
D: .
size: once
V: TRBV5-3
length: 16
J: TRBJ1-3

CDR3: CASSPNPGQGSNGYTF
DNA: TGTGCCAGCAGTCCGAATCCGGGACAGGGTAGTAATGGCTACACCTTC
D: TRBD1
size: .
V: TRBV6-6
length: 16
J: TRBJ1-2

CDR3: CASSSTGGDAVEAFF
DNA: TGTGCCAGCAGTTCCACAGGGGGGGATGCGGTTGAAGCTTTCTTT
D: TRBD1
size: once
V: TRBV6-5
length: 15
J: TRBJ1-1

CDR3: CASSPGFGDQPQHF
DNA: TGTGCCAGCTCACCAGGGTTTGGCGATCAGCCCCAGCATTTT
D: .
size: few
V: TRBV18
length: 14
J: TRBJ1-5

CDR3: CASSKGRTAADNEQFF
DNA: TGTGCCAGCAGTAAGGGGCGGACAGCGGCGGACAATGAGCAGTTCTTC
D: .
size: .
V: TRBV25-1
length: 16
J: TRBJ2-1

CDR3: CASSIRGYSYEQYF
DNA: TGTGCCAGTAGTATCCGCGGTTACTCCTACGAGCAGTACTTC
D: .
size: .
V: TRBV19
length: 14
J: TRBJ2-7

CDR3: CASSDVLSTGEQYF
DNA: TGTGCCAGCAGTGACGTCCTTTCAACAGGGGAGCAGTACTTC
D: .
size: .
V: TRBV2
length: 14
J: TRBJ2-7

CDR3: CASGLAGVAYNEQFF
DNA: TGCGCCAGCGGGTTAGCGGGAGTGGCCTACAATGAGCAGTTCTTC
D: TRBD2
size: .
V: TRBV5-1
length: 15
J: TRBJ2-1

CDR3: CASSLGPGTEAFF
DNA: TGTGCCAGCAGCTTAGGACCCGGCACTGAAGCTTTCTTT
D: .
size: few
V: TRBV11-3
length: 13
J: TRBJ1-1

CDR3: CASSPGDRAQETQYF
DNA: TGCGCCAGCAGCCCTGGAGACAGGGCCCAAGAGACCCAGTACTTC
D: TRBD1
size: .
V: TRBV5-1
length: 15
J: TRBJ2-5

CDR3: CAWSVLGGRTDTQYF
DNA: TGTGCCTGGAGTGTACTAGGCGGGAGGACAGATACGCAGTATTTT
D: TRBD2
size: .
V: TRBV30
length: 15
J: TRBJ2-3

CDR3: CASSPQGKPTYEQYF
DNA: TGTGCCAGCAGCCCCCAGGGTAAGCCTACCTACGAGCAGTACTTC
D: .
size: .
V: TRBV27
length: 15
J: TRBJ2-7

CDR3: CASSLGGGNSPLHF
DNA: TGTGCCAGCAGTTTAGGCGGGGGGAATTCACCCCTCCACTTT
D: .
size: .
V: TRBV28
length: 14
J: TRBJ1-6

CDR3: CASSQDNGGYYEQYF
DNA: TGCGCCAGCAGCCAAGATAACGGGGGATACTACGAGCAGTACTTC
D: .
size: .
V: TRBV4-1
length: 15
J: TRBJ2-7

CDR3: CASSPSLAGGYEQYF
DNA: TGTGCCAGCAGCCCCAGCCTAGCGGGAGGGTACGAGCAGTACTTC
D: TRBD2
size: medium-sized
V: TRBV9
length: 15
J: TRBJ2-7

CDR3: CASSHRGTNEKLFF
DNA: TGTGCCAGCAGTCACAGGGGAACTAATGAAAAACTGTTTTTT
D: TRBD1
size: .
V: TRBV25-1
length: 14
J: TRBJ1-4

CDR3: CASSLDTDTQYF
DNA: TGTGCCAGCAGCTTAGACACAGATACGCAGTATTTT
D: .
size: .
V: TRBV7-9
length: 12
J: TRBJ2-3

CDR3: CASSPNRIQATEAFF
DNA: TGTGCCAGCTCACCAAATCGGATACAGGCAACTGAAGCTTTCTTT
D: .
size: .
V: TRBV18
length: 15
J: TRBJ1-1

CDR3: CASSPRRDTIYF
DNA: TGTGCCAGCAGTCCCCGTAGGGACACCATATATTTT
D: .
size: .
V: TRBV2
length: 12
J: TRBJ1-3

CDR3: CASSPIPDLGVYQETQYF
DNA: TGTGCCAGCAGCCCGATCCCGGACCTTGGTGTGTACCAAGAGACCCAGTACTTC
D: .
size: .
V: TRBV7-9
length: 18
J: TRBJ2-5

CDR3: CASSLLWPRDTQYF
DNA: TGTGCCAGCAGTTTACTTTGGCCCCGGGATACGCAGTATTTT
D: .
size: .
V: TRBV27
length: 14
J: TRBJ2-3

CDR3: CASSFGQGVREQYF
DNA: TGTGCCAGCAGTTTCGGTCAGGGGGTACGCGAGCAGTACTTC
D: TRBD1
size: .
V: TRBV27
length: 14
J: TRBJ2-7

CDR3: CASSAITGELFF
DNA: TGTGCCAGCAGTGCCATCACCGGGGAGCTGTTTTTT
D: .
size: few
V: TRBV25-1
length: 12
J: TRBJ2-2

CDR3: CASSLPGPGTDTQYF
DNA: TGCGCCAGCAGCCTGCCGGGACCAGGCACAGATACGCAGTATTTT
D: .
size: once
V: TRBV4-1
length: 15
J: TRBJ2-3

CDR3: CASSPGGGNQPQHF
DNA: TGTGCCAGCAGCCCCGGGGGGGGCAATCAGCCCCAGCATTTT
D: .
size: large
V: TRBV9
length: 14
J: TRBJ1-5

CDR3: CASSEAVWGDTQYF
DNA: TGTGCCAGCAGTGAAGCGGTCTGGGGAGATACGCAGTATTTT
D: .
size: .
V: TRBV6-1
length: 14
J: TRBJ2-3

CDR3: CAISGGLDEKLFF
DNA: TGTGCCATCAGTGGGGGGCTCGATGAAAAACTGTTTTTT
D: .
size: medium-sized
V: TRBV10-3
length: 13
J: TRBJ1-4

CDR3: CASSPREGPYEQYF
DNA: TGTGCCAGCAGTCCCCGTGAAGGGCCCTACGAGCAGTACTTC
D: .
size: .
V: TRBV27
length: 14
J: TRBJ2-7

CDR3: CASSDWDRSYEQYF
DNA: TGTGCCAGCAGCGATTGGGACAGATCCTACGAGCAGTACTTC
D: TRBD1
size: .
V: TRBV11-2
length: 14
J: TRBJ2-7

CDR3: CASSLDGAGLNTEAFF
DNA: TGCGCCAGCAGCTTGGACGGGGCGGGACTGAACACTGAAGCTTTCTTT
D: .
size: .
V: TRBV5-1
length: 16
J: TRBJ1-1

CDR3: CASSLSTGFSGNTIYF
DNA: TGCGCCAGCAGCTTAAGCACAGGCTTCTCTGGAAACACCATATATTTT
D: .
size: .
V: TRBV5-1
length: 16
J: TRBJ1-3

CDR3: CASSETSGANVLTF
DNA: TGTGCCAGCAGTGAAACTTCTGGGGCCAACGTCCTGACTTTC
D: .
size: .
V: TRBV6-1
length: 14
J: TRBJ2-6

CDR3: CASSLGLAGGETQYF
DNA: TGTGCCAGCAGCTTGGGACTAGCGGGAGGGGAGACCCAGTACTTC
D: TRBD2
size: .
V: TRBV5-4
length: 15
J: TRBJ2-5

CDR3: CAWSVRGSEAFF
DNA: TGTGCCTGGAGTGTACGGGGGTCTGAAGCTTTCTTT
D: .
size: few
V: TRBV30
length: 12
J: TRBJ1-1